This TCR beta chain derives from a study of cytomegalovirus exposure and HLA in healthy donors. Study-wide results and limits: Segments of the TCR beta V type were, in most cases, productive about 90% or about 30% of the time in an earlier analysis. Immune exposure was documented only through CMV serostatus.

Trimming took 6 bases from V and 0 from J, leaving 11 bases between them. The CDR3 length is 15 residues. Germline CDR1 reads WSHSY; CDR2 reads SAAADI. Points on this clone: Its specificity is unknown.

The PCR used 60 Vbeta and 13 Jbeta primers. Using immunoSEQ multiplex PCR, the repertoire was profiled, and TCRdb retains in-frame clones only, with some absent. The sample holds about 180,000 clones, around 82% seen once. Source material: PBMCs. The clonotype was recovered from a man aged 40-49 years in good health and CMV-seronegative. V and J are TRBV10-2 and TRBJ1-4; D remains unclear. CDR3 sequence (DNA): TGCGCCAGCAGGATTGCAGGTTCAACTAATGAAAAACTGTTTTTT. This translates into CASRIAGSTNEKLFF.